Reported below is one T cell receptor beta chain. Its recognized antigen is unknown. The input lacks base qualities; no much larger clone sits a single base away. The germline V gene (reference sequence) sets CDR1 to SEHNR and CDR2 to FQNEAQ. Counted from cysteine to phenylalanine, this CDR3 has 14 amino acids. Kept here is only the CDR3 DNA, which spans 42 bases and is read in frame from base 1. Between the V and J ends, shortened by 0 bases and 7 bases respectively, the junction contains 12 bases. Receptor amplification or capture employed the immunoSEQ multiplex PCR assay. For the original study's pipeline: A statistical classification framework was developed to diagnose cytomegalovirus status using the catalog of TCR beta chain sequences. The immuneACCESS repertoire file appears here via TCRdb, limited to in-frame rearrangements. These files lack a portion of the clones; in checked studies, under half of the deficit traces to unresolved V genes, and the cause of the others is not known. V and J calls plus clone size are reproduced from that table; the DNA served to infer D and trimming. Within this sample are some 110,000 clones, with approximately 86% of them counted one time only. Of the sample, about 4.3% falls within the top ten clones.

These data belong to a study of cytomegalovirus exposure and HLA in healthy donors (dated by TCRdb to 2016 to 2017). With respect to the entire study: The 500 to 800 repertoires of the first cohort and the roughly 120 validation repertoires were produced on the same platform, according to a later analysis. To predict cytomegalovirus infection status, the study brought together high-throughput TCR immunosequencing, statistical association of individual TCRs with disease status, and machine learning. A separate validation cohort of some 130 different subjects was used in addition to the 666-subject first cohort. The aim of the study was to test whether cataloging public T cell receptors could identify signatures of past pathogen exposure. Broad study findings and their caveats: A total of 150 to 200 TCR beta chains were listed by the study as associated with cytomegalovirus. The authors suggested that the approach could potentially be generalized to other disease states and immunological phenotypes. A few of the identified cytomegalovirus-associated TCR beta chains were confirmed in vitro to be specific for cytomegalovirus antigens. Of the cluster scores, approximately 94% were above 0 in a later analysis, which found that TCRs clustered in the first cohort also tended to co-occur in the 120 or so validation repertoires. All 120 or so repertoires were used to score co-occurrence in the validation cohort in a later analysis, because that analysis had no HLA typing for the cohort. Across donors, most TCR sequences were observed very rarely, whereas some public TCRs were present in many individuals. In both the original and validation cohorts, the classifier was reported to diagnose cytomegalovirus status with high specificity and sensitivity.

Separate from the approximately 730-subject first cohort, the validation cohort of 95 to 150 subjects was the group to which the donors belonged. Material for sequencing was PBMCs. The sequence was collected from a man younger than 35 in good health and CMV-seropositive. The rearrangement combines TRBV7-9 with TRBJ2-5, with TRBD1 perhaps the D gene, on 6 matching bases. This receptor carries the CDR3 CASSLASGVGTQYF. The bases are TGTGCCAGCAGCTTAGCATCAGGGGTGGGGACCCAGTACTTC.